A selection of T cell receptor beta chains follows, all from one sample in a study of blood T cell repertoires in COVID-19. TCRdb keeps only in-frame clones here, not all; method: immunoSEQ multiplex PCR. The profile shows some 160,000 clones, 85% to 90% of them singletons. Sequenced: peripheral blood. These receptors were obtained from a woman aged 55-69 years with active COVID-19. Each CDR3 is given with its conserved first and last residue. A D gene is named only where the DNA matches it firmly. Part of the rows lack a size; the others show once, few, many or a class for expanded clones.

v_gene,d_gene,abundance,j_gene,CDR3nt,CDR3aa
TRBV2,-,-,TRBJ2-7,TGTGCCAGCAGTGAAGCGGTACAGGTGGGGAACGAGCAGTACTTC,CASSEAVQVGNEQYF
TRBV7-3,-,-,TRBJ1-1,TGTGCCAGCAGCCCCGGCGCGGGTACTGAAGCTTTCTTT,CASSPGAGTEAFF
TRBV5-4,-,-,TRBJ2-5,TGTGCCAGCAGCTTTTATACCCAGGGTCACGAGACCCAGTACTTC,CASSFYTQGHETQYF
TRBV9,TRBD2,-,TRBJ2-1,TGTGCCAGCAGCCCTAAGGGGCTAGCGGATTACAATGAGCAGTTCTTC,CASSPKGLADYNEQFF
TRBV6-5,-,-,TRBJ1-5,TGTGCCAGCAGGTTACAGGAATATCAGCCCCAGCATTTT,CASRLQEYQPQHF
TRBV5-1,TRBD1,-,TRBJ2-7,TGCGCCAGCACTTACTTACCGGGACAGGGCTCCTACGAGCAGTACTTC,CASTYLPGQGSYEQYF
TRBV5-6,-,-,TRBJ1-4,TGTGCCAGCAGCCCGGACGGGGGGCTTAGCGAAAAACTGTTTTTT,CASSPDGGLSEKLFF
TRBV7-6,TRBD2,-,TRBJ2-3,TGTGCCAGCAGCTTAGCCCATACGGCTAGCGGTACGGATACGCAGTATTTT,CASSLAHTASGTDTQYF
TRBV5-4,-,-,TRBJ1-1,TGTGCCAGCAGCACGGGACACTTGAACACTGAAGCTTTCTTT,CASSTGHLNTEAFF
TRBV7-9,TRBD1,-,TRBJ1-1,TGTGCCAGCAGCCGGGACAGTTTTTTGAACACTGAAGCTTTCTTT,CASSRDSFLNTEAFF
TRBV28,TRBD2,-,TRBJ2-7,TGTGCCAGCAGTTGGACTAGTTTACCCGAGCAGTACTTC,CASSWTSLPEQYF
TRBV28,TRBD1,-,TRBJ1-1,TGTGCCAGCAGTTCGGGACAGGGGGTTGTGCCTGAAGCTTTCTTT,CASSSGQGVVPEAFF
TRBV29-1,-,-,TRBJ2-6,TGCAGCGGTATGCCTATCGGGGCCAACGTCCTGACTTTC,CSGMPIGANVLTF
TRBV29-1,TRBD2,-,TRBJ2-7,TGCAGCGTTGGGGGGGGCTACGAGCAGTACTTC,CSVGGGYEQYF
TRBV7-9,-,-,TRBJ2-5,TGTGCCAGCAGCTTAGGGCATATAGCAATCGAAGAGACCCAGTACTTC,CASSLGHIAIEETQYF
TRBV28,-,-,TRBJ2-7,TGTGCCTCCAGCAGGCGGGGACGGCCCTACGAGCAGTACTTC,CASSRRGRPYEQYF
TRBV19,-,-,TRBJ2-7,TGTGCCAGTAGTGCGGGACAGATATCCTACGAGCAGTACTTC,CASSAGQISYEQYF
TRBV27,TRBD1,few,TRBJ1-5,TGTGCCAGCAGACAGGGGATCCTTAGCAATCAGCCCCAGCATTTT,CASRQGILSNQPQHF
TRBV4-3,-,-,TRBJ2-3,TGCGCCAGCAGCCAGCTGACTACCGGGAGTTCAGATACGCAGTATTTT,CASSQLTTGSSDTQYF
TRBV3-1/TRBV3-2,TRBD2,-,TRBJ2-1,TGTGCCAGCAGCCAAGGGACTAGGCACAATGAGCAGTTCTTC,CASSQGTRHNEQFF
TRBV27,-,-,TRBJ2-1,TGTGCCAGCAGTCCCGGGACTCTCAGCTCCTACAATGAGCAGTTCTTC,CASSPGTLSSYNEQFF
TRBV7-2,TRBD1,-,TRBJ1-2,TGTGCCAGCAGCTTAGGTCAGGGGGGCTATGGCTACACCTTC,CASSLGQGGYGYTF